Given below is one T cell receptor beta chain in context. Its antigen remains undetermined. There are no base qualities to consult, and no much larger clone falls within one base. Participants were included only if at least one PBMC sample before ART initiation and at least two post-ART samples were available. All participants with HIV were treated in the United States of America. Before DNA extraction, cryopreserved samples containing about 1-11 million PBMC were thawed and washed. At the time of the earliest PBMC sample for each participant with HIV, ages ranged from roughly 23 to 55 years. PBMC samples were contributed by each participant from 1-4 timepoints before ART initiation and 2-8 timepoints after ART initiation, with a median of 7 samples. For every participant, serial HIV viral load, CD4+ T-cell count, ART history and demographic data were obtained. A Qiagen kit on a QIAcube was used to extract genomic DNA from unsorted PBMC, with samples processed in batches of 12.

Sequencing of the TRB variable region was done with the immunoSEQ hsTCRB v3.0 assay at survey level resolution. TRB sequencing targeted a depth of roughly 35,000-55,000 T-cell genomes per sample. Pooled TRB libraries were sequenced on an Illumina MiSeq with a v3 150-cycle kit. The published analysis was carried out like this. Repertoire analysis was run in R within a reproducible Nextflow workflow that covered QC, data transformation and analysis. LymphoSeq2, an R package for exploring AIRR-Seq data, was used to implement the custom analyses. Four samples that yielded fewer than 5000 total TRB sequences were excluded, so that 150 to 200 HIV repertoires were analyzed. Among the approximately 180 HIV repertoires that were kept, 59 were collected before ART initiation and over 120 were collected after ART initiation. Repertoires were downsampled to 5000 TRB nucleotide sequences, and summary statistics were averaged over 100 downsampling iterations. Only TRB sequences with CDR3 regions of at least seven amino acids were retained for analysis. A Shannon entropy-derived clonality score and the Gini coefficient were used to measure diversity. In the repertoire networks, any two of the top 5000 CDR3 amino acid sequences were linked whenever the two sequences differed by an edit distance of one. For TRB CDR3 amino acid sequences, antigen specificity groups and MHC restriction were predicted with GLIPH2. CDR3 amino acid sequences were matched against VDJdb and McPAS-TCR to flag known CMV, EBV, HIV or tissue antigen associations. Pre-ART, post-ART and control groups were compared with Wilcoxon signed-rank tests and Holm-Bonferroni correction. Not all clones reach the TCRdb copy of this immuneACCESS table, which keeps in-frame sequences only. Checked studies attribute under half of the gap to unresolved V genes and leave the rest unexplained. D and trimming come from the DNA, and the V and J calls and clone size come from that table. This sample has around 20,000 clones in its table, and approximately 78% of those were observed once. Roughly 18% of the sample rests with the top ten.

The germline ends are 5 bases apart after V is trimmed by 5 bases and J by 0 bases. Per the germline V gene (reference sequence), GTSNPN is the CDR1 and SVGIG is the CDR2. The CDR3 runs 13 amino acids, cysteine and phenylalanine included. Only CDR3 DNA is held: 39 bases, read in frame from base 1. This sample was included in a study of long-term antiretroviral therapy in people with HIV (dated by TCRdb to the early 2020s). For the wider study: The earliest samples were collected about a decade before the 2015 WHO recommendation for immediate ART, when ART was typically delayed until CD4 counts fell. A total of some 210 cryopreserved PBMC samples were contributed to the cohort by 30 adults with confirmed HIV infection, with samples collected serially over a mean of approximately six years (range 1-12). A retrospective serial study tested whether changes in peripheral blood TRB repertoire composition and diversity were associated with ART initiation and durable HIV suppression. Test extractions of a monoclonal T-cell line alongside 30 or so polyclonal samples showed no cross-contamination during QIAcube processing. Among the 25 to 30 participants with HIV, ten to eleven were female.

What the authors observed across the whole study: HIV repertoires had narrower CDR3 length ranges than controls, and the network structure suggested an antigen-experienced repertoire that shifted only slightly toward naive after ART. The samples span the years 2004 to 2017, and the ART regimens used at that time may not be as effective as current regimens. Because pre-ART samples had limited cell numbers, unsorted PBMC were profiled rather than sorted CD4+ and CD8+ T cells. Limited PBMC availability meant only the TCR beta chain was sequenced, without alpha chain pairing. ART initiation was associated with a significant increase in TRB diversity, but diversity stayed significantly below transplant donor controls even after long-term ART. At every time point, the repertoire was dominated by expanded TRB clones first identified before ART initiation, although this dominance fluctuated and, in many PLHIV, declined after ART. Inferences about post-ART repertoire changes are limited because no data were available on ART adherence, viral resistance or therapy changes.

This specimen was unsorted PBMCs, taken 0.6 years after starting antiretroviral therapy. The rearrangement combines TRBV30 with TRBJ2-6; the D gene cannot be named for sure. The receptor was derived from a young woman with HIV. The DNA reads TGTGCCTGGGGGGTCTCTGGGGCCAACGTCCTGACTTTC. Translated, it reads CAWGVSGANVLTF.